The text below deals with one T cell receptor beta chain. Up to 2 weeks before entering the study, exposed participants had met a COVID-19 case. This entry is derived from a study of blood T cell repertoires in COVID-19. Overall study: Researchers got acute and convalescent COVID-19 samples from the United States, Italy and Spain.

Per the original data handling: Amplification with reference gene primers provided the estimates of nucleated cell counts. Sequenced by immunoSEQ multiplex PCR; TCRdb stores in-frame clones only, minus some. V, J and clone size were drawn from that table, and D and trimming were deduced from the DNA. The table shows 110,000 to 150,000 clones, with 70% to 85% occurring only once. Sequencing used PBMCs or T cells enriched from blood (not recorded which). This clonotype was obtained from a woman aged 18-35 years who had been exposed to COVID-19.

In DNA, the CDR3 is TGCGCCAGCAGCTTACAGGGTTTCGATATAGGATCACCCCTCCACTTT. Amino acid sequence: CASSLQGFDIGSPLHF. The chain links TRBV5-1 to TRBJ1-6; D might be TRBD1 (6 bases). This CDR3 is 16 amino acids long. Germline-derived CDR1 and CDR2 are SGHRS and YFSETQ. Trimming took off 2 bases at V and 10 bases at J, with 19 bases between the two ends.